A selection of T cell receptor beta chains follows, all from one sample in a study of cytomegalovirus exposure and HLA in healthy donors. Generated by immunoSEQ multiplex PCR, the TCRdb table keeps only in-frame clones and is missing some. The table shows just over 200,000 clones, with 75% to 85% occurring only once. Sequencing was done on a sample of PBMCs. These receptors came from a woman aged 40 to 50 in good health and CMV-seronegative. Each CDR3 is given with its conserved first and last residue. A D gene is named only where the DNA matches it firmly. Some rows have no size entry. The others give once, few or many, or a class for an expanded clone.

NA,TRBV5-5,NA,TRBJ2-7,TGTGCCAGCAGCTTGAGAGGGCCCGCCTACGAGCAGTACTTC,CASSLRGPAYEQYF
NA,TRBV5-4,TRBD2,TRBJ2-1,TGTGCCAGCAGCTTGGCTAGCGGGAGTGCGGAATTCTTC,CASSLASGSAEFF
NA,TRBV5-8,TRBD1,TRBJ1-2,TGTGCCAGCAGCTTGCGGGACAGCCATGGCTATGGCTACACCTTC,CASSLRDSHGYGYTF
NA,TRBV27,TRBD2,TRBJ2-1,TGTGCCAGCACCCAAACCGGACTAGCGGGAGGCGATGAGCAGTTCTTC,CASTQTGLAGGDEQFF
NA,TRBV4-1,NA,TRBJ1-1,TGCGCCAGCAGCCATTTGGGGGGGTCTGAAGCTTTCTTT,CASSHLGGSEAFF
NA,TRBV28,NA,TRBJ2-7,TGTGCCAGCAGCCAAACCTACGAGCAGTACTTC,CASSQTYEQYF
few,TRBV27,TRBD1,TRBJ1-5,TGTGCCAGCAGGGGGACAGGGGATAGCAATCAGCCCCAGCATTTT,CASRGTGDSNQPQHF
NA,TRBV30,NA,TRBJ1-2,TGTGCCTGGACAAAACAGTATGGCTACACCTTC,CAWTKQYGYTF
NA,TRBV28,NA,TRBJ1-3,TGTGCCAGCAGTTTGAGGGCTACAAGCGGAAACACCATATATTTT,CASSLRATSGNTIYF
once,TRBV2,TRBD2,TRBJ2-7,TGTGCCAGCAGTGATCGGGCTAGCGGGAGGTCTTACGAGCAGTACTTC,CASSDRASGRSYEQYF
NA,TRBV4-2,TRBD2,TRBJ2-7,TGTGCCAGCAGCCAAAACCTCTTAGCGGGAGGGGTCGGCGAGCAGTACTTC,CASSQNLLAGGVGEQYF
NA,TRBV10-3,TRBD2,TRBJ2-1,TGTGCCATCGGACTAGCGGGAGGCAACGAGCAGTTCTTC,CAIGLAGGNEQFF
NA,TRBV6-1,NA,TRBJ1-2,TGTGCCGCCAGGCTGAACACCCCCGATGGCTACACCTTC,CAARLNTPDGYTF
NA,TRBV15,NA,TRBJ2-5,TGTGCCACCAGCAGAGATCTCCCCGGGAGAGAGACCCAGTACTTC,CATSRDLPGRETQYF
NA,TRBV10-3,TRBD2,TRBJ2-5,TGTGCCATCAGTGAAAGGGCTAGCGGGATACAGGGAGAGACCCAGTACTTC,CAISERASGIQGETQYF
few,TRBV4-1,TRBD1,TRBJ1-1,TGCGCCAGCAGCGTGCAGGGGGCAAGTACTGAAGCTTTCTTT,CASSVQGASTEAFF
NA,TRBV11-2,NA,TRBJ1-3,TGTGCCAGCAGCTTTCGGGGAGGAAACACCATATATTTT,CASSFRGGNTIYF
NA,TRBV7-9,NA,TRBJ2-5,TGTGCCAGCAGCTTAGGGACTCAAGAGACCCAGTACTTC,CASSLGTQETQYF
NA,TRBV7-8,NA,TRBJ1-4,TGTGCCAGCAGCTTATCGGGGGGGGGAGAAAAACTGTTTTTT,CASSLSGGGEKLFF
NA,TRBV10-1,NA,TRBJ2-5,TGCGCCAGCAGCCCGACTGGAAACCAAGAGACCCAGTACTTC,CASSPTGNQETQYF
NA,TRBV4-1,NA,TRBJ1-4,TGCGCCAGCAGCCAATTGGGCGGCCGAGGGACAACTAATGAAAAACTGTTTTTT,CASSQLGGRGTTNEKLFF
few,TRBV4-1,NA,TRBJ1-1,TGCGCCAGCAGAGAGCAGGGTATGAACACTGAAGCTTTCTTT,CASREQGMNTEAFF
once,TRBV28,NA,TRBJ2-1,TGTGCCAGCAGTTGGGGAGAATACAATGAGCAGTTCTTC,CASSWGEYNEQFF
NA,TRBV7-9,TRBD2,TRBJ2-1,TGTGCCAGCAATTTAGCGGGAGGGTCGAATGAGCAGTTCTTC,CASNLAGGSNEQFF
NA,TRBV5-1,NA,TRBJ1-1,TGCGCCAGCAGCTTGGACGGTACCTACTTGAACACTGAAGCTTTCTTT,CASSLDGTYLNTEAFF
NA,TRBV10-2,NA,TRBJ1-1,TGCGCCAGCAGCTTTCTCTCAGATAACACTGAAGCTTTCTTT,CASSFLSDNTEAFF
NA,TRBV2,TRBD2,TRBJ2-7,TGTGCCACTACTAGCGGGAGGGGCTACGAGCAGTACTTC,CATTSGRGYEQYF
NA,TRBV27,TRBD2,TRBJ2-7,TGTGCCAGCAGTTGGCGGCTAGCGGGAGTGTACGAGCAGTACTTC,CASSWRLAGVYEQYF
few,TRBV27,TRBD2,TRBJ2-5,TGTGCCAGCAGTTTACTAGGACTAGCAGCCGAGACCCAGTACTTC,CASSLLGLAAETQYF
NA,TRBV2,NA,TRBJ1-2,TGTGCCAGCAGTGATGTTGGGGGAGGGGACTATGGCTACACCTTC,CASSDVGGGDYGYTF
NA,TRBV30,NA,TRBJ2-3,TGTGCCTGGTCCCGGGGAGGCACAGATACGCAGTATTTT,CAWSRGGTDTQYF
once,TRBV19,TRBD2,TRBJ2-1,TGTGCCAGTAGTATACAGTCTAGCGGGAACAATGAGCAGTTCTTC,CASSIQSSGNNEQFF
NA,TRBV29-1,TRBD1,TRBJ2-7,TGCAGCGTCAATTCCCCAGGGGGAACCTACGAGCAGTACTTC,CSVNSPGGTYEQYF
NA,TRBV7-9,NA,TRBJ2-7,TGTGCCAGCAGCCCCAGGGCTAGACCCTACGAGCAGTACTTC,CASSPRARPYEQYF
once,TRBV10-3,TRBD1,TRBJ1-1,TGTGCCATCAGTACAGGGGGCTTTATTGAAGCTTTCTTT,CAISTGGFIEAFF
NA,TRBV27,TRBD2,TRBJ2-1,TGTGCCAGCGGGGGGAGGTATCTAGCGGGAGTGGAGCAGTTCTTC,CASGGRYLAGVEQFF
NA,TRBV18,NA,TRBJ1-1,TGTGCCAGCTCACCTACAGGGTCGGAAGCTTTCTTT,CASSPTGSEAFF
NA,TRBV7-9,TRBD2,TRBJ2-3,TGTGCCAGCAGCTTAGCTAGCGGGAGAGATCCAGATACGCAGTATTTT,CASSLASGRDPDTQYF
NA,TRBV5-6,TRBD2,TRBJ2-1,TGTGCCAGCAGCTTGGTCGGACTAGCGGGAGGGTACAATGAGCAGTTCTTC,CASSLVGLAGGYNEQFF
NA,TRBV11-2,TRBD1,TRBJ1-4,TGTGCCAGCAGCTTGGGCAGGGGGCGCGGAAAACTGTTTTTT,CASSLGRGRGKLFF